The sequence of this T cell receptor beta chain was determined in a study of blood T cell repertoires in COVID-19. V lost 5 bases and J 6 bases, leaving 17 bases between the germline ends. The CDR3 has 15 residues. Germline V CDR1 and CDR2: SGHTA, FQGTGA. As originally analysed: Estimation of nucleated cell counts was performed using reference gene primer amplification. The method was immunoSEQ multiplex PCR; TCRdb's version includes in-frame clones alone and lacks a portion of them. Clone size and V and J calls were adopted from that table, with D and trimming inferred from the DNA. The table has tens of thousands of clones, 65% to 90% seen once.

The gene calls are TRBV7-3 and TRBJ1-3; D possibly corresponds to TRBD1 (6 bases). The clonotype originates from a man aged 60 to 69 with acute or convalescent COVID-19. Material: peripheral blood. Here the CDR3 reads CASSPRRGHQNTIYF. In nucleotides, the CDR3 is TGTGCCAGCAGCCCCCGCCGGGGACACCAAAACACCATATATTTT.